This T cell receptor (beta chain) is from a study of identical twins. The V gene lost 2 bases and the J gene lost 14 bases, with 18 bases spanning the gap. There are 14 residues in the CDR3. CDR1 is MNHEY, CDR2 SVGAGI, per germline. This clonotype was detected only a few times. Every one of the donors was a healthy Caucasian. With template switching, a universal primer site was added, and the cDNA carried unique molecular identifiers. TCRdb processed the 5' RACE reads anew with MiXCR; each CDR3 protein has one entry. The sample lists around 220,000 distinct CDR3 sequences, about an eighth occurring once.

Sequencing was done on a sample of memory (CD45RO+) T cells sorted from blood. The chain couples TRBV6-5 to TRBJ1-4; D might be TRBD1 (6 bases). The source is a woman aged 18-29 years in good health. The CDR3 region is CASSYDSSGQGLFF. The DNA of the CDR3 is TGTGCCAGCAGTTACGACAGCTCGGGACAAGGTCTGTTTTTT.